This T cell receptor (beta chain) was identified during a study of regulatory T cells in long-lasting Graves disease. In its sample, this clonotype was seen many times. Its specificity is unknown. Study findings and constraints: What was studied was peripheral blood only, and not thyroid tissue. With persistent disease, TRBV28, TRBJ1-2 and TRBJ2-5 were the favored segments. Sample size was small, which may have lowered accuracy.

Construction of the TCR beta libraries employed iRepertoire HTBI primers in conjunction with Arm-PCR of CDR3 regions. Per the original methods: Samples jointly harbored about 63 TRBV and about 14 TRBJ segments. Using its own MiXCR run on the multiplex PCR reads, TCRdb lists one record per CDR3 protein. These V and J calls derive from TCRdb rather than the authors' analysis. The data contain around 400,000 distinct CDR3 sequences, roughly 24% of them singletons. Time point reported: persistent/refractory GD, antithyroid drugs over 5 years with positive TRAb. The TCR library used RNA extracted from PBMCs. Germline CDR1 MDHEN, CDR2 SYDVKM. There are 14 residues in the CDR3. The V end lost 6 bases, the J end lost 4 bases, and 13 bases lay between the germline ends.

The V gene is TRBV28, the J gene TRBJ1-5, with unresolved D. The source material was peripheral blood mononuclear cells (PBMCs), sampled when the disease was refractory, from a patient treated with antithyroid drugs. The receptor was derived from a woman aged 40 to 50 with Graves disease. The CDR3 DNA is TGTGCCAGCAGCTTCGCAGGACTAAATCAGCCCCAGCATTTT. It yields the protein CASSFAGLNQPQHF.